The 29 T cell receptor beta chains below come from one sample, sequenced in a study of cytomegalovirus exposure and HLA in healthy donors. PCR primers comprised 60 Vbeta and 13 Jbeta primers. The assay was immunoSEQ multiplex PCR, and TCRdb's table has in-frame clones only and misses some. The table lists about 160,000 clones, around nine tenths of them singletons. The source material was PBMCs. These receptors were collected from a woman aged 30 to 39 in good health and CMV-seronegative.

The V and J genes are TRBV9 and TRBJ2-7; TRBD1 matches 10 bases. The CDR3 is 14 residues long. CDR1 and CDR2 (germline): SGDLS, YYNGEE. V was pared by 4 bases and J by 4 bases, with 5 bases of the junction left unmatched. CDR3 sequence: CASSPGTGVYEQYF. The CDR3 bases are TGTGCCAGCAGCCCCGGGACAGGGGTATACGAGCAGTACTTC.

CDR3 region: CASSLRDGGDEQYF. The CDR3 coding sequence is TGCGCCAGCAGTCTAAGAGACGGGGGAGACGAGCAGTACTTC. The rearrangement joins TRBV23-1 to TRBJ2-7; TRBD2 might be the D (6 bases). TRBV23-1 is designated an ORF whose function remains uncertain. This CDR3 spans 14 amino acids. V lost 4 bases to trimming and J lost 5 bases, with 15 bases between them.

This chain joins TRBV7-8 and TRBJ2-6, with 10 bases matching TRBD1. This CDR3 has 18 amino acids. Germline V gene data show CDR1 as SGHVS and CDR2 as FQNEAQ. V shed 1 base and J 6 bases; nucleotides not matched to a gene: 9. This CDR3 is CASSLVGQGSSAANVLTF. The DNA of the CDR3 is TGTGCCAGCAGCTTAGTGGGACAGGGGAGTTCGGCGGCCAACGTCCTGACTTTC.

V usage is TRBV5-1 and J usage is TRBJ2-7; the D gene is possibly TRBD1 (7 bases). The germline CDR1 and CDR2 sequences are SGHRS and YFSETQ. The V gene lost 4 bases and the J gene lost 6 bases, with 23 bases spanning the gap. The CDR3 consists of 16 residues. The CDR3 here is CASSGGTDPFFGEQYF. The CDR3 DNA is TGCGCCAGCAGCGGGGGGACAGACCCTTTTTTTGGCGAGCAGTACTTC.

The V and J genes are TRBV2 and TRBJ1-2; 9 bases align to TRBD1. V lost 4 bases and J lost 6; bases outside the gene matches: 3. The V gene's germline CDR1 is SNHLY and CDR2 FYNNEI. The CDR3 length is 13 residues. This CDR3 reads CASSAGTGHGYTF. CDR3 DNA sequence: TGTGCCAGCAGTGCCGGGACAGGGCATGGCTACACCTTC. Full variable domain (outside the CDR3, taken from reference TRBV2 and TRBJ1-2): EPEVTQTPSHQVTQMGQEVILRCVPISNHLYFYWYRQILGQKVEFLVSFYNNEISEKSEIFDDQFSVERPDGSNFTLKIRSTKLEDSAMYFCASSAGTGHGYTFGSGTRLTVV.

This sequence joins TRBV11-2 and TRBJ2-1; D uncertain. CDR1 is SGHAT and CDR2 is FQNNGV in the germline V gene. The CDR3 is 15 amino acids. The germline V and J ends were trimmed by 3 bases and 0 bases, with 9 bases remaining between them. The CDR3 is CASSFTIFSYNEQFF. The DNA for the CDR3 is TGTGCCAGCAGCTTTACAATCTTCTCCTACAATGAGCAGTTCTTC.

The J gene is TRBJ1-5, the V gene TRBV5-4, with D uncertain. Per the germline V gene, CDR1 is SGHNT and CDR2 is YYREEE (reference sequence). V lost 2 bases and J lost 5, with 8 bases in between. This CDR3 comprises 13 residues. CDR3 sequence: CASSFWGDQPQHF. The CDR3, as DNA: TGTGCCAGCAGCTTTTGGGGAGATCAGCCCCAGCATTTT.

V and J are TRBV6-1 and TRBJ1-5; D gene ambiguous. The V gene lost 3 bases and the J gene lost 0 bases, with 12 bases spanning the gap. Germline V lookup: CDR1 MNHNS, CDR2 SASEGT. The CDR3 length is 16 residues. The CDR3 DNA follows: TGTGCCAGCAGTGAGTGGGCAGGTTCTAGCAATCAGCCCCAGCATTTT. Its protein is CASSEWAGSSNQPQHF.

V usage is TRBV2 and J usage is TRBJ1-5, with D perhaps matching TRBD1 (6 bases). The CDR3 extends over 12 amino acids. Trimming stripped 5 bases from V and 7 bases from J, with 9 bases between. Germline V gives CDR1 SNHLY, CDR2 FYNNEI. The CDR3 region is CASSTGWQPQHF. The DNA for the CDR3 is TGTGCCAGCAGTACAGGGTGGCAGCCCCAGCATTTT.

The chain uses TRBV27 and TRBJ1-2, with D unresolved. The CDR3 is 18 residues long. V gave up 5 bases and J gave up 0 bases, with 22 bases separating them. The V gene's germline CDR1 is MNHEY and CDR2 SMNVEV (reference sequence). The CDR3 region is CASSGRSGETLPNYGYTF. CDR3 coding DNA: TGTGCCAGCAGTGGCAGGAGCGGGGAGACCCTCCCTAACTATGGCTACACCTTC.

The V call is TRBV9, the J call TRBJ2-1; D is perhaps TRBD2 (5 bases). Germline CDR1 reads SGDLS; CDR2 reads YYNGEE. Trimming removed 0 bases at V and 7 bases at J, with 11 bases between. This CDR3 contains 14 residues. The CDR3 coding sequence is TGTGCCAGCAGCGTAGTTCTCGGGGTAAATGAGCAGTTCTTC. It yields the protein CASSVVLGVNEQFF.

The chain recombines TRBV10-1 with TRBJ1-5, with TRBD1 as a possible D gene (5 bases). This CDR3 region has 14 residues. CDR1 is WNHNN and CDR2 is SYGVQD in the germline V gene (reference sequence). V was clipped by 3 bases and J by 8 bases, with 14 bases between them. This chain's CDR3 is CASSDPPGGEPQHF. In DNA form, the CDR3 reads TGCGCCAGCAGTGACCCGCCGGGGGGGGAGCCCCAGCATTTT.

The V and J genes are TRBV5-1 and TRBJ1-3, with D possibly matching TRBD1 (6 bases). The germline V gene encodes CDR1 SGHRS and CDR2 YFSETQ. With 4 bases removed from V and 2 bases from J, the gap between germline ends came to 10 bases. The CDR3 consists of 14 residues. This CDR3 is CASSPQGAGNTIYF. The CDR3 nucleotides read TGCGCCAGCAGCCCACAGGGAGCTGGAAACACCATATATTTT.

This clone was detected once. The V and J genes are TRBV6-5 and TRBJ2-5; 9 bases are a match to TRBD1. With the DNA end fitting TRBJ2-7 better, the J assignment may be wrong. Germline lookup yields CDR1 MNHEY and CDR2 SVGAGI. The CDR3 spans 15 residues. The CDR3 protein is CASTLLTGTGYEQYF. CDR3 sequence (DNA): TGTGCCAGCACCCTCCTAACCGGGACAGGGTACGAGCAGTACTTC.

This CDR3 reads CASSFPQGDMNTEAFF. The CDR3, as DNA: TGTGCCAGCAGCTTTCCCCAGGGGGACATGAACACTGAAGCTTTCTTT. V gene TRBV7-9 combines with J gene TRBJ1-1; 7 nucleotides agree with TRBD1. CDR1 is SEHNR, CDR2 FQNEAQ, per germline (reference sequence). The J segment lost 0 bases and the V segment lost 3 bases, leaving 7 bases of the junction unmatched. This CDR3 is 16 amino acids long.

The CDR3 is CASSVDWGGMGEQFF. The CDR3 DNA is TGTGCCAGCAGCGTAGATTGGGGGGGGATGGGTGAGCAGTTCTTC. The chain employs TRBV9 and TRBJ2-1; the match to TRBD2 covers 7 bases. Germline V gives CDR1 SGDLS, CDR2 YYNGEE. The ends lost 0 bases at V and 9 bases at J; junction bases unmatched: 9. CDR3 length: 15 amino acids.

The chain has TRBV29-1 and TRBJ1-1; possibly TRBD1 for D (5 bases). Per germline, CDR1 SQVTM and CDR2 ANQGSEA. The CDR3 length is 14 residues. Trimming removed 4 bases from V and 5 bases from J, with 17 bases in between. The chain's CDR3 is CSVGLAGTGTEAFF. DNA of the CDR3: TGCAGCGTTGGGTTAGCGGGGACTGGTACTGAAGCTTTCTTT.

V is TRBV5-8 and J is TRBJ1-2, with 12 bases aligning to TRBD1. The CDR3 is made up of 17 amino acids. V was pared by 5 bases and J by 7 bases, with 15 bases of the junction left unmatched. Germline CDR1 and CDR2: SGHTS and YDEGEE. The CDR3 nucleotides are TGTGCCAGCAGAACCGGGACAGGGGGCGCGATTTTGGCTGGCTACACCTTC. Translation gives CASRTGTGGAILAGYTF.

This chain links TRBV6-1 with TRBJ2-3, with 7 nucleotides matching TRBD2. Germline-derived CDR1 and CDR2 are MNHNS and SASEGT. There are 15 residues in the CDR3. J was trimmed by 6 bases and V by 5 bases; bases with no gene match: 11. The CDR3: CASSRARGGIDTQYF. The CDR3 region has the DNA TGTGCCAGCAGTCGGGCGAGGGGAGGGATCGATACGCAGTATTTT.

This chain links TRBV10-2 with TRBJ2-5; the match to TRBD2 covers 12 bases. Germline CDR1 is WSHSY and CDR2 is SAAADI. Germline trimming cut 3 bases from V and 3 bases from J; bases unmatched to any gene: 11. CDR3 length: 18 amino acids. The DNA of the CDR3 is TGCGCCAGCAGTGACTGGCCTAGCGGGAGGGAGGGGGAAGAGACCCAGTACTTC. Encoded protein: CASSDWPSGREGEETQYF.

This chain uses TRBV7-2 with TRBJ2-7, with D perhaps TRBD2 (7 bases). This CDR3 spans 16 amino acids. Trimming shortened V by 2 bases and J by 0 bases, and 14 bases separated the two germline ends. Looked up from germline, CDR1 is SGHTA and CDR2 is FQGNSA. CDR3 DNA sequence: TGTGCCAGCAGCTTAAGGGGGGGCGTCAGCTCCTACGAGCAGTACTTC. It specifies CASSLRGGVSSYEQYF. The full variable domain, with the rest looked up from reference TRBV7-2 and TRBJ2-7, is GAGVSQSPSNKVTEKGKDVELRCDPISGHTALYWYRQSLGQGLEFLIYFQGNSAPDKSGLPSDRFSAERTGGSVSTLTIQRTQQEDSAVYLCASSLRGGVSSYEQYFGPGTRLTVT.

The chain uses TRBV27 and TRBJ2-3; 9 bases are a match to TRBD2. The CDR3 sequence is 17 residues long. Germline CDR1 MNHEY, CDR2 SMNVEV (reference sequence). With 2 bases clipped from V and 3 bases from J, the junction kept 9 bases outside the gene matches. CDR3 nucleotide sequence: TGTGCCAGCAGTTTAAATGTAGCGGGGGTAAATACAGATACGCAGTATTTT. Amino acid sequence: CASSLNVAGVNTDTQYF.

The V call is TRBV27, the J call TRBJ2-5; a possible D gene is TRBD1 (5 bases). CDR1 MNHEY and CDR2 SMNVEV come from the germline V gene (reference sequence). The V end lost 2 bases, the J end lost 7 bases, and 11 bases lay between the germline ends. The length of the CDR3 is 13 residues. CDR3 sequence (DNA): TGTGCCAGCAGTTTAACCCCCCAGGGGACCCAGTACTTC. As protein: CASSLTPQGTQYF.

V gene TRBV10-1 combines with J gene TRBJ1-6, with D unresolved. Between the trimmed V and J ends, which lost 0 bases and 10 bases, there was a span of 7 bases. CDR1 and CDR2 (germline): WNHNN, SYGVQD (reference sequence). This CDR3 is 13 amino acids long. The CDR3 DNA reads TGCGCCAGCAGTGAGTCGAGGGTATCACCCCTCCACTTT. This sequence encodes CASSESRVSPLHF.

CDR3 bases: TGCGCCAGCAGCTCGGGACAGGGCACTGAAGCTTTCTTT. This translates into CASSSGQGTEAFF. The chain has TRBV5-1 and TRBJ1-1, with TRBD1 matching over 9 bases. The CDR3 is made up of 13 amino acids. The V gene's germline CDR1 is SGHRS and CDR2 YFSETQ. The V segment lost 3 bases and the J segment 4 bases; nucleotides outside the gene matches: 1.

V gene TRBV29-1 combines with J gene TRBJ1-2; 8 bases fit TRBD1. The CDR3 runs to 13 residues. CDR1 and CDR2 (germline): SQVTM, ANQGSEA. V lost 5 bases and J lost 0; bases outside the gene matches: 2. In DNA, the CDR3 is TGCAGCGTTTCGGGACAGGCTAACTATGGCTACACCTTC. It translates to CSVSGQANYGYTF.

The chain joins TRBV5-6 to TRBJ2-5; 10 bases match TRBD2. With V trimmed by 0 bases and J by 5 bases, 1 base remained unmatched. Germline CDR1 and CDR2: SGHDT and YYEEEE. This CDR3 is built from 14 residues. DNA for the CDR3: TGTGCCAGCAGCTTGGTTAGCGGGGGGGAGACCCAGTACTTC. It codes for CASSLVSGGETQYF.

This chain uses TRBV11-3 with TRBJ2-2, with no clear D. This CDR3 is 15 amino acids long. V was trimmed by 5 bases and J by 0 bases, leaving 10 bases between them. Germline V lookup: CDR1 SGHNT, CDR2 YENEEA. The CDR3 DNA follows: TGTGCCAGCAGCCCGGGTTCCGCGAACACCGGGGAGCTGTTTTTT. This gives the protein CASSPGSANTGELFF.

V is TRBV4-3 and J is TRBJ2-7, with D possibly matching TRBD2 (5 bases). Germline V gene data show CDR1 as LGHNA and CDR2 as YSLEER. The CDR3 extends over 15 amino acids. V was clipped by 0 bases and J by 3 bases, with 12 bases between them. The CDR3 sequence is CASSQELGEFYEQYF. The CDR3 DNA follows: TGCGCCAGCAGCCAAGAACTAGGAGAATTCTACGAGCAGTACTTC.